A single sample gave rise to the 9 T cell receptor beta chains below, sequenced in a study of blood T cells in healthy people across ages (dated by TCRdb to between 2015 and 2016). The receptor library was made with 5' RACE. The run used an Illumina HiSeq 2500. A second PCR of about 6 to 11 cycles was performed with a sample-barcoded 5' primer and a J-beta primer mix. TCRdb reanalyzed the raw reads on its own, using fastp at Q25 for trimming and MiXCR for clone calling, and kept in-frame beta chains. Identical CDR3 proteins give one entry, which carries the most common genes and DNA. The sample table holds about 1.8 million distinct CDR3 sequences, of which about 49% were seen once. Approximately 2% of the sample is taken by the ten largest. The sequencing input was blood. Receptors were obtained from a middle-aged woman in good health.

The rearrangement links TRBV20-1 to TRBJ2-3; TRBD2 aligns across 11 bases. Germline trimming cut 6 bases from V and 3 bases from J; bases unmatched to any gene: 11. The CDR3 extends over 16 amino acids. The germline V gene has CDR1 DFQATT and CDR2 SNEGSKA (reference sequence). CDR3: CSATQTTSGVTDTQYF. Here the CDR3 DNA reads TGCAGTGCAACTCAAACGACTAGCGGGGTAACAGATACGCAGTATTTT.

This clonotype has ten or more counts. V and J are TRBV3-1 and TRBJ2-5; D ambiguous. This CDR3 contains 18 residues. Trimming shortened V by 4 bases and J by 4 bases, and 25 bases separated the two germline ends. Germline V CDR1 and CDR2: LGHDT, YNNKEL (reference sequence). Here the CDR3 reads CASSRWEVNGLDGETQYF. The CDR3 nucleotides read TGTGCCAGCAGCCGATGGGAAGTGAACGGCCTGGATGGAGAGACCCAGTACTTC.

In this sample, this clonotype turned up a few times. This chain connects TRBV12-3 or TRBV12-4 to TRBJ2-7, with 10 nucleotides matching TRBD1. V shed 6 bases, J shed 3 bases, and the junction held 5 bases outside the gene matches. The CDR3 contains 14 residues. CDR3 region: CASRDRDRGYEQYF. The CDR3 DNA sequence: TGTGCCAGCAGGGACCGGGACAGGGGCTACGAGCAGTACTTC.

The chain recombines TRBV12-5 with TRBJ2-3; tentatively, D is TRBD1 (6 bases). The CDR3 totals 14 residues. Per germline, CDR1 LGHNT and CDR2 FRNRAP. The V and J ends lost 1 base and 6 bases respectively, with 11 bases between them. The CDR3 spells CASGLGQVLDTQYF. CDR3 bases: TGTGCTAGTGGTTTGGGACAGGTTCTGGATACGCAGTATTTT.

CDR3 in amino acids: CASSHSPNQPQHF. The CDR3 DNA reads TGCGCCAGCAGCCACAGCCCCAATCAGCCCCAGCATTTT. This chain links TRBV4-1 with TRBJ1-5; the D is unclear. Trimming shortened V by 3 bases and J by 3 bases, and 6 bases separated the two germline ends. Germline lookup yields CDR1 MGHRA and CDR2 YSYEKL. CDR3 size: 13 residues.

The rearrangement uses TRBV11-2 and TRBJ2-3, with D perhaps TRBD2 (7 bases). The germline V and J ends were trimmed by 5 bases and 1 base, with 13 bases remaining between them. The CDR3 runs 15 residues. The germline CDR1 and CDR2 sequences are SGHAT and FQNNGV. CDR3 loop: CASSPGGPRTDTQYF. In DNA, the CDR3 is TGTGCCAGCAGCCCCGGGGGGCCTCGCACAGATACGCAGTATTTT. The full variable domain, completed using reference TRBV11-2 and TRBJ2-3, is EAGVAQSPRYKIIEKRQSVAFWCNPISGHATLYWYQQILGQGPKLLIQFQNNGVVDDSQLPKDRFSAERLKGVDSTLKIQPAKLEDSAVYLCASSPGGPRTDTQYFGPGTRLTVL.

This clonotype has just a few counts. The chain couples TRBV20-1 to TRBJ2-7; TRBD2 aligns across 7 bases. Trimming at V came to 2 bases and at J to 0 bases, leaving 13 bases not matched to a gene. This CDR3 is 17 amino acids long. The V gene's germline CDR1 is DFQATT and CDR2 SNEGSKA (reference sequence). CDR3 DNA: TGCAGTGCTAGACCTATCCTCCAAAGCGGGGCCTCCTACGAGCAGTACTTC. Encoded protein: CSARPILQSGASYEQYF.

J is TRBJ1-2 and V is TRBV29-1; TRBD1 agrees at 10 bases. Germline V CDR1 and CDR2: SQVTM, ANQGSEA. The CDR3 has 12 amino acids. V gave up 5 bases and J gave up 8 bases; unmatched junction bases: 5. The DNA of the CDR3 is TGCAGCGTTTATGGGACAGGGGACGGCTACACCTTC. Residues: CSVYGTGDGYTF. The variable domain in full, completed from reference TRBV29-1 and TRBJ1-2, reads SAVISQKPSRDICQRGTSLTIQCQVDSQVTMMFWYRQQPGQSLTLIATANQGSEATYESGFVIDKFPISRPNLTFSTLTVSNMSPEDSSIYLCSVYGTGDGYTFGSGTRLTVV.

This clonotype was recorded once. The rearrangement links TRBV4-1 to TRBJ2-2; TRBD2 agrees at 9 bases. J gave up 5 bases and V 0 bases, and 4 bases lay outside the gene matches. This CDR3 region has 16 residues. Germline values: CDR1 MGHRA, CDR2 YSYEKL. CDR3 residues: CASSQESGLATGELFF. The CDR3, as DNA: TGCGCCAGCAGCCAAGAATCCGGACTAGCGACCGGGGAGCTGTTTTTT.